The clone carrying this T cell receptor (beta chain) was found once. Its target is unknown. This may stem from a read error, because a much larger clone lies one nucleotide away. The data stem from a study of T-cell reconstitution after alpha-beta-depleted transplantation in children. Study observations and caveats: Fresh T-cell production supplied most of the T-cell counts and diversity seen one year after transplant. Several hundred graft clones that had expanded were reportedly the source of alpha-beta T cells about two months after transplant.

Preparing the TCRbeta library involved the use of unique molecular identifiers. Each CDR3 protein is one row after TCRdb ran MiXCR on the PCR reads. The sample records roughly 300,000 distinct CDR3 sequences, roughly 10% being singletons. From germline, CDR1 is DFQATT and CDR2 SNEGSKA (reference sequence). Between the trimmed V and J ends, which lost 1 base and 5 bases, there was a span of 9 bases. The CDR3 runs to 12 residues. The genes are TRBV20-1 and TRBJ2-7; D gene unclear. The sequences come from peripheral blood, collected 180 days after TCRalphabeta/CD19-depleted stem cell transplant. This clonotype originated in a male patient between 2 and 10 years old who had a stem cell transplant for chronic granulomatous disease, so the T cells may come from the graft donor. CDR3 nucleotide sequence: TGCAGTGCTAGAGGACTGAATAACGAGCAGTACTTC. Translation: CSARGLNNEQYF.